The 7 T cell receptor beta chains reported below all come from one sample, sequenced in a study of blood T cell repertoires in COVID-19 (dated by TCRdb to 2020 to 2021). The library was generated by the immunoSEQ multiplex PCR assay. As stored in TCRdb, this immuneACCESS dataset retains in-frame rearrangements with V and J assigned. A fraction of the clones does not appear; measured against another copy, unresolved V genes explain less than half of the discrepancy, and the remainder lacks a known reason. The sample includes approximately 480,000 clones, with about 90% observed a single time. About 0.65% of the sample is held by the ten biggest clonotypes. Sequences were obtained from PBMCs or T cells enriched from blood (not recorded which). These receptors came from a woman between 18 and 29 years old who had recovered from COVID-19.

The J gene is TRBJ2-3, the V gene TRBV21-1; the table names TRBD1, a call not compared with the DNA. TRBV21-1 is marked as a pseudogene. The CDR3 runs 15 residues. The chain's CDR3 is CASVGGRGPSDTQYF. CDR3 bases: TGTGCCAGCGTGGGCGGTAGGGGGCCGTCAGATACGCAGTATTTT.

The chain's CDR3 is CASSSDLLSGLQFF. The CDR3 DNA follows: TGTGCCAGCAGCTCGGACTTGTTGAGCGGTCTACAGTTCTTC. The chain joins TRBV5-6 to TRBJ2-1; possible D gene TRBD2, 5 bases. V was clipped by 3 bases and J by 13 bases, with 20 bases between them. Germline CDR1 and CDR2: SGHDT and YYEEEE. This CDR3 comprises 14 residues.

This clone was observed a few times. CDR3 amino acids: CASSLWTGGLFGYTF. CDR3 DNA: TGTGCCAGCAGCTTGTGGACAGGGGGTTTGTTTGGCTACACCTTC. The chain recombines TRBV5-6 with TRBJ1-2; 10 positions agree with TRBD1. The trim removed 1 base at V and 7 bases at J, leaving 7 bases unmatched. CDR1 is SGHDT and CDR2 is YYEEEE in the germline V gene. The CDR3 totals 15 residues. Combining the CDR3 with reference TRBV5-6 and TRBJ1-2 gives the whole variable domain DAGVTQSPTHLIKTRGQQVTLRCSPKSGHDTVSWYQQALGQGPQFIFQYYEEEERQRGNFPDRFSGHQFPNYSSELNVNALLLGDSALYLCASSLWTGGLFGYTFGSGTRLTVV.

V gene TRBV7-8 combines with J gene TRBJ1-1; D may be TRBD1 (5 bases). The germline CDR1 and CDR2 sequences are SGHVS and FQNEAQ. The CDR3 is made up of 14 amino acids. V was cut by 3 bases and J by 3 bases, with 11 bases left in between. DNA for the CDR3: TGTGCCAGCAGCTTGGCAGGGATGGACACTGAAGCTTTCTTT. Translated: CASSLAGMDTEAFF.

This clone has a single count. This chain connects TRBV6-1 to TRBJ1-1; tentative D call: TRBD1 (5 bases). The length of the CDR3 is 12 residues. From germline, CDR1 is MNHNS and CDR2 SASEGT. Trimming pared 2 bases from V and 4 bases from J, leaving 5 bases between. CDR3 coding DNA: TGTGCCAGCAGTGAAAGGGGCACTGAAGCTTTCTTT. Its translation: CASSERGTEAFF.

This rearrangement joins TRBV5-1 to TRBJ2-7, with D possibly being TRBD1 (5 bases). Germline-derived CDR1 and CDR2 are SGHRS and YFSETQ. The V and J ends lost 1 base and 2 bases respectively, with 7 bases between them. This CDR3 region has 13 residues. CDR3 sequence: CASSLTGPYEQYF. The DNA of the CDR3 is TGCGCCAGCAGCTTGACAGGACCCTACGAGCAGTACTTC.

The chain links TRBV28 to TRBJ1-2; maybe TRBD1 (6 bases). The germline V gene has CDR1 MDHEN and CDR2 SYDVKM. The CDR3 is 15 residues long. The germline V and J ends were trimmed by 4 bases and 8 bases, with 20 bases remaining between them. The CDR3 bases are TGTGCCAGCAGTTCCTTATCACGGGGGGCGGAGGGCTACACCTTC. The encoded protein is CASSSLSRGAEGYTF.